This T cell receptor (beta chain) was recorded in a study of Ad26.COV2.S vaccination and SARS-CoV-2 variants. For the study at large: Participant was drawn from the COV1001 Ad26.COV2.S trial arm. Into the muscle, Ad26.COV2.S was dosed once or twice, 56 days apart.

Documented treatment: 15 to 20 received Ad26.COV2.S at low or high dose, single or two shots; roughly five received placebo; per-sample allocation not given. The samples date from day 63 after the first vaccine or placebo injection. The vaccine delivered Wuhan-strain SARS-CoV-2 spike through an Ad26 vector. The data were produced by immunoSEQ multiplex PCR, yet TCRdb's version contains in-frame clones alone and is incomplete. The sample consists of roughly 300,000 clones, 88% of them appearing once. Germline V lookup: CDR1 SGHNT, CDR2 YYREEE (reference sequence). CDR3 length: 16 amino acids. Trimming stripped 6 bases from V and 0 bases from J, with 16 bases between. To note about this clone: The target antigen is unknown.

Study findings and constraints: Total T cell responses may have been underestimated by the TCR breadth and depth analyses.

This receptor was identified in a person between 18 and 60 years old who received the Ad26.COV2.S COVID-19 vaccine or a placebo. Sequenced here: peripheral blood, sampled in a trial of Ad26.COV2.S vaccine versus placebo. The chain uses TRBV5-4 and TRBJ2-1, with D possibly TRBD1 on 6 matching bases. The CDR3, as DNA: TGTGCCAGCATCCACGGTTGGACAGTCTCCTACAATGAGCAGTTCTTC. It codes for CASIHGWTVSYNEQFF.